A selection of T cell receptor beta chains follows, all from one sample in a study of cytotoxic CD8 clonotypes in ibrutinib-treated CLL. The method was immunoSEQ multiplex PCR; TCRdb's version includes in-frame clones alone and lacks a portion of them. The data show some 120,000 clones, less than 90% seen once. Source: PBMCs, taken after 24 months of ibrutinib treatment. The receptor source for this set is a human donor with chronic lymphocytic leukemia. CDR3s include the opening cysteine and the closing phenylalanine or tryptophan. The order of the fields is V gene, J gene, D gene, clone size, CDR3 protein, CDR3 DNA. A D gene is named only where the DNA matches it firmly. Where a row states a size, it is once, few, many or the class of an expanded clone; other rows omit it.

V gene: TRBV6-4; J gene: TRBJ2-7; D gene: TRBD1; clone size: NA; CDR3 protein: CASSDLKTRDRLLSYEQYF; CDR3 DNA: TGTGCCAGCAGTGATCTAAAGACGAGGGACAGGCTATTATCCTACGAGCAGTACTTC
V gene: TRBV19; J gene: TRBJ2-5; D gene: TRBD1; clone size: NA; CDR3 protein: CASSARQGTSPMGTQYF; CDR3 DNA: TGTGCCAGTAGTGCCCGACAGGGGACCTCTCCGATGGGGACCCAGTACTTC
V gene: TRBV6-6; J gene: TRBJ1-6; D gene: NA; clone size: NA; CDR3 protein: CASRPTAINSPLHF; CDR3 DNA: TGTGCCAGCAGACCGACAGCAATTAATTCACCCCTCCACTTT
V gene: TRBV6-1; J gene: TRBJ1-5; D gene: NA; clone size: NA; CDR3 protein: CASSEGDPYQPQHF; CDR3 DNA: TGTGCCAGCAGTGAAGGGGACCCGTACCAGCCCCAGCATTTT
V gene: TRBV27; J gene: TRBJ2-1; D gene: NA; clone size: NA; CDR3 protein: CASSLSRYHEQFF; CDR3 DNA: TGTGCCAGCAGTTTATCCAGGTACCATGAGCAGTTCTTC
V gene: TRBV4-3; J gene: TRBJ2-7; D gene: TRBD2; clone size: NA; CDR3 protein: CASSQDFTSGTYEQYF; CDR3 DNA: TGCGCCAGCAGCCAAGATTTCACTAGCGGCACCTACGAGCAGTACTTC
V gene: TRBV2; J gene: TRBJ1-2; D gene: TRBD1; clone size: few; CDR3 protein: CASSELPVDRVGGYTF; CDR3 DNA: TGTGCCAGCAGTGAACTTCCCGTCGACAGGGTGGGAGGCTACACCTTC
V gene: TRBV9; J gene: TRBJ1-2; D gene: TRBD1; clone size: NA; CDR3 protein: CASSPTGLRDRGFYGYTF; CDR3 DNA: TGTGCCAGCAGTCCCACGGGCCTCCGGGACAGGGGGTTCTATGGCTACACCTTC
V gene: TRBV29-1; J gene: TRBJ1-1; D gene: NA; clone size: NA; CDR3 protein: CSVAPVGQFSEAFF; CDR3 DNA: TGCAGCGTTGCCCCCGTGGGCCAATTTTCCGAAGCTTTCTTT
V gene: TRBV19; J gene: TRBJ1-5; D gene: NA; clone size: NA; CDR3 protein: CASIEYGPGGVRPQPQHF; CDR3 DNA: TGTGCCAGTATCGAATATGGCCCGGGGGGAGTTCGGCCTCAGCCCCAGCATTTT
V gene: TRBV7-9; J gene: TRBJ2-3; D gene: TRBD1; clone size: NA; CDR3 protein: CASSRESGGSTDTQYF; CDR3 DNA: TGTGCCAGCAGCCGGGAATCAGGGGGTAGCACAGATACGCAGTATTTT
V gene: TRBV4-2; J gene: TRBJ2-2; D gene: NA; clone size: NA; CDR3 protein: CASSQETGPNTGELFF; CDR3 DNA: TGTGCCAGCAGCCAAGAGACCGGACCGAACACCGGGGAGCTGTTTTTT
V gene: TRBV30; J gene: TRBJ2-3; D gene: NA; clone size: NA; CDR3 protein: CAWSVRGPRDMRWGTQYF; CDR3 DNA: TGTGCCTGGAGTGTCCGAGGGCCGCGGGATATGAGGTGGGGTACGCAGTATTTT
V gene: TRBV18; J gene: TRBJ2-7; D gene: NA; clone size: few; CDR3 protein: CASSPGNTVNYEQYF; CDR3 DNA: TGTGCCAGCTCACCGGGGAACACAGTAAACTACGAGCAGTACTTC
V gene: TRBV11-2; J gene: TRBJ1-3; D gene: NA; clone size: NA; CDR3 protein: CASSLAGDGSGNTIYF; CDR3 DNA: TGTGCCAGCAGCTTAGCGGGGGACGGGTCGGGGAACACCATATATTTT
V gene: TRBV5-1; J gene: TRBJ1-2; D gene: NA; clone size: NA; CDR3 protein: CASRADSNYGYTF; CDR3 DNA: TGCGCCAGCCGAGCCGACAGTAACTATGGCTACACCTTC
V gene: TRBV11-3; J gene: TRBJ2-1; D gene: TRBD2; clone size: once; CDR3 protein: CASSLGASGGARNEQFF; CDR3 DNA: TGTGCCAGCAGCTTAGGCGCCAGCGGGGGGGCAAGAAATGAGCAGTTCTTC
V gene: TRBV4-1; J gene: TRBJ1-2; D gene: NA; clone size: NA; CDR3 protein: CASSQGQGGYTF; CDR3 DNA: TGCGCCAGCAGCCAGGGTCAGGGCGGCTACACCTTC
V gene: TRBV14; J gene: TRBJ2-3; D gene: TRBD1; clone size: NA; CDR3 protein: CASSTRTGRADTQYF; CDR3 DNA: TGTGCCAGCAGCACCCGGACAGGAAGAGCAGATACGCAGTATTTT
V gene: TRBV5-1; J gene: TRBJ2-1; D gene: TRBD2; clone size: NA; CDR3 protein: CASSLALAGNNEQFF; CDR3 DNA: TGCGCCAGCAGCTTGGCACTAGCGGGGAACAATGAGCAGTTCTTC
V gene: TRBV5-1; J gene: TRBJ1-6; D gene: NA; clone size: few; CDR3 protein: CASRRDSSYNSPLHF; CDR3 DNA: TGCGCCAGCAGAAGGGATAGCTCCTATAATTCACCCCTCCACTTT
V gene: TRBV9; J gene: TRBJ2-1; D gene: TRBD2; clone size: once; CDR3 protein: CASSGARAGVYNEQFF; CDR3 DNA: TGTGCCAGCAGCGGAGCTAGGGCGGGGGTATACAATGAGCAGTTCTTC